This T cell receptor (beta chain) was documented in a study of cytomegalovirus exposure and HLA in healthy donors. Findings and caveats of the study: In a later analysis, the majority of CMV-associated beta chains seemingly showed HLA restriction. In a later analysis, across HLA loci, associated TCR counts were highest for DRB1, lowest for HLA-C. For cytomegalovirus status, the classifier reportedly gave diagnoses with high specificity and sensitivity.

The PCR employed 60 Vbeta primers together with 13 Jbeta primers. TCRdb's table, derived via immunoSEQ multiplex PCR, lists solely in-frame clones and lacks some. The sample has under 250,000 clones, around three quarters seen once. CDR3 length: 14 amino acids. V lost 7 bases and J lost 0, with 10 bases in between. In germline, CDR1 is SEHNR, CDR2 FQNEAQ (reference sequence). As concerns this clone: Its specificity is unknown.

The source of this sequence is a woman aged 30 to 39 in good health and CMV-seropositive. Sample: PBMCs. V and J are TRBV7-9 and TRBJ2-1, with D unclear. This CDR3 is CASTPQDSYNEQFF. DNA of the CDR3: TGTGCCAGCACCCCCCAGGACTCCTACAATGAGCAGTTCTTC.